This T cell receptor (beta chain) was obtained from a study of breast tumors, draining lymph nodes, adjacent tissues. Study-level results: Tumor repertoires ranked between lymph nodes and nontumor tissue in diversity, with V and J gene preferences. That most tumor T cells come from lymph nodes remained unproven.

The lymph nodes were axillary draining lymph nodes from breast cancer patients. The germline V gene encodes CDR1 SEHNR and CDR2 FQNEAQ (reference sequence). V dropped 3 bases and J dropped 6 bases, with 15 bases sitting between them. The CDR3 contains 14 residues. The table lists this clonotype with many counts. As yet, its antigen is unknown. MiXCR was run by TCRdb on the multiplex PCR reads, yielding one entry per CDR3 protein. Of some 250,000 distinct CDR3 sequences in the sample, nearly 35% were seen once. The rearrangement uses TRBV7-9 and TRBJ2-7; perhaps TRBD1 as D (7 bases). This TCR derives from a female donor with breast cancer. Some clones in this sample may be carry-over from other donors' samples. Input material: axillary lymph node tissue. CDR3 loop: CASSLAGGFSEQYF. In DNA form, the CDR3 reads TGTGCCAGCAGCTTGGCAGGGGGGTTTTCCGAGCAGTACTTC. The full variable domain, completed using reference TRBV7-9 and TRBJ2-7, is DTGVSQNPRHKITKRGQNVTFRCDPISEHNRLYWYRQTLGQGPEFLTYFQNEAQLEKSRLLSDRFSAERPKGSFSTLEIQRTEQGDSAMYLCASSLAGGFSEQYFGPGTRLTVT.